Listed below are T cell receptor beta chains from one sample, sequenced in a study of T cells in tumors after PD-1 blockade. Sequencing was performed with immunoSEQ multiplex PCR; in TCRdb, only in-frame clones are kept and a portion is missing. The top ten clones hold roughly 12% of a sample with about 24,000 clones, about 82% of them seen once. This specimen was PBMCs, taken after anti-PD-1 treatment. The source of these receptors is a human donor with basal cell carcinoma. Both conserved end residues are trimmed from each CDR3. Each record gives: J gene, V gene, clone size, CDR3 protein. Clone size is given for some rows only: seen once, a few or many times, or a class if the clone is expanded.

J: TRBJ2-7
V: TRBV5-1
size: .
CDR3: ASRREGYGEQY

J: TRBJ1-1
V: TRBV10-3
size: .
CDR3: AISESKRAGGEAF

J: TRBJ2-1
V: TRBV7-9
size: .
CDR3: ASSSRTDNNEQF

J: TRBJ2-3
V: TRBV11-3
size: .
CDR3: ASSLDRVDTQY

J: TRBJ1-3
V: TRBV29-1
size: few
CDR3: SALGEGAGNTIY

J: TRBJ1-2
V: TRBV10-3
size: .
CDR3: AISESDWAEGYT

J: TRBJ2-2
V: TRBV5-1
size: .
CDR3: ASTWDLSNTGELF

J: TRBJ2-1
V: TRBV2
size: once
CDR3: ASSEDPGGLLHNEQF

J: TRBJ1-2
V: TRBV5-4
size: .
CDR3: ASSFQGVGYGYT

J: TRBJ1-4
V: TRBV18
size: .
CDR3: ASSLNSNEKLF

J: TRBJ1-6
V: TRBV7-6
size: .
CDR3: ASSLGGQRSNSPLH

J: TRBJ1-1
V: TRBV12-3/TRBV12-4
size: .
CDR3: ASSLKGYTEAF

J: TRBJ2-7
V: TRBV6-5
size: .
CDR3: ASSYQGYTYEQY

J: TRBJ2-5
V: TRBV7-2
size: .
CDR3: ASSRFGGWETQY

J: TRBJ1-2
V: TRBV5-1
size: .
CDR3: ASSPGGPLTYGYT

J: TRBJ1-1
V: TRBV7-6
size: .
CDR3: ASSEQGYTEAF

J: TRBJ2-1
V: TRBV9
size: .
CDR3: ASSGQTYNEQF

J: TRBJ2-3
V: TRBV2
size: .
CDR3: ASNGGRDTQY

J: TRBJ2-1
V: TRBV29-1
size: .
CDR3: SAGGGPPPYNEQF

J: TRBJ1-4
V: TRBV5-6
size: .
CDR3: ASSFGGMATNEKLF

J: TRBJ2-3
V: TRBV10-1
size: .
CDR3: ASLLAGGTSTDTQY

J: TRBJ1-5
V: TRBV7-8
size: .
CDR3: ASSVGQGISYSNQPQH

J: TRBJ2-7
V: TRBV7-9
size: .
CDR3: ASSSYYEQY

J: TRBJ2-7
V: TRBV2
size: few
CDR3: ASSVTGAHEQY

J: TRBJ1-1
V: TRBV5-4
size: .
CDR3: ASRKQGATEAF

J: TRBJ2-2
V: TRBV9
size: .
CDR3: ASSAPKGALSGELF